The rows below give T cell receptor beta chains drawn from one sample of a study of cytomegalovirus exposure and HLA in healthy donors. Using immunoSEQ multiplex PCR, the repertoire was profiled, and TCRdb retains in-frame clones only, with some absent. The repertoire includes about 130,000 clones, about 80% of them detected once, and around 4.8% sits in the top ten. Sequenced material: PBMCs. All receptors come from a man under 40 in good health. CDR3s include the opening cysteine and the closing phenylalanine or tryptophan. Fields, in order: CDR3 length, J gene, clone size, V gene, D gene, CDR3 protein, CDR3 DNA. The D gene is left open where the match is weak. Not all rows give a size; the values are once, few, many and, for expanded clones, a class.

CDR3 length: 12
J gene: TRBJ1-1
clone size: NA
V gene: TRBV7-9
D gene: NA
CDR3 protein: CASSLGVSEAFF
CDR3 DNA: TGTGCCAGCAGCTTGGGAGTGTCTGAAGCTTTCTTT

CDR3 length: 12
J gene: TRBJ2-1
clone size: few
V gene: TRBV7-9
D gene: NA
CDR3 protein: CSSKGAYNEQFF
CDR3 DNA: TGTTCCAGCAAAGGGGCTTACAATGAGCAGTTCTTC

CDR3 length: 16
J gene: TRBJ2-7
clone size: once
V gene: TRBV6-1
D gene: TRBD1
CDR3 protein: CASSEWGQAISYEQYF
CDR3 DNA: TGTGCCAGCAGTGAATGGGGACAGGCCATCTCCTACGAGCAGTACTTC

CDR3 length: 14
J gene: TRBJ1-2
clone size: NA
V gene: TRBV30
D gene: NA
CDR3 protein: CAWKAGMNFGGYTF
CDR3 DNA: TGTGCCTGGAAGGCAGGGATGAACTTTGGTGGCTACACCTTC

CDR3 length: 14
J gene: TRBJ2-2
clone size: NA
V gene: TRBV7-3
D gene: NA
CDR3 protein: CASSGKGGFGELFF
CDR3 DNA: TGTGCCAGCAGCGGAAAGGGGGGGTTCGGGGAGCTGTTTTTT

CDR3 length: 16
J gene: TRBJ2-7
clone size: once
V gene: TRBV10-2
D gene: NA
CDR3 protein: CASSESRLAVSYEQYF
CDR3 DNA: TGCGCCAGCAGTGAGTCTCGGTTAGCGGTTTCCTACGAGCAGTACTTC

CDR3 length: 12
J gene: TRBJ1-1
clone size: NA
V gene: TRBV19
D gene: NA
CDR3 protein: CASSIDGNRPIF
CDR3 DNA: TGTGCCAGTAGTATAGATGGTAACAGGCCCATCTTT

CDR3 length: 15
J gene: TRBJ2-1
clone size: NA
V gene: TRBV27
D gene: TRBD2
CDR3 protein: CASREAGGPYNEQFF
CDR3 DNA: TGTGCCAGCAGAGAAGCGGGAGGGCCCTACAATGAGCAGTTCTTC

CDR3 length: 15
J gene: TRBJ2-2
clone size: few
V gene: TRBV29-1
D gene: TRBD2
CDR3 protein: CSVRRVAGGTGELFF
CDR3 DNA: TGCAGCGTCCGCCGCGTAGCGGGGGGGACCGGGGAGCTGTTTTTT

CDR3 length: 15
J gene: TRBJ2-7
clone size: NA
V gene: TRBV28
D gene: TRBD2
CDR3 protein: CASSLGGTSGYEQYF
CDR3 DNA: TGTGCCAGCAGTTTGGGGGGGACTAGCGGCTACGAGCAGTACTTC

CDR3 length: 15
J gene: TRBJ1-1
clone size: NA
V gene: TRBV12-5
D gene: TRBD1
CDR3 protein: CASGSAGTGSMEAFF
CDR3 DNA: TGTGCTAGTGGTTCGGCCGGGACAGGGTCAATGGAAGCTTTCTTT

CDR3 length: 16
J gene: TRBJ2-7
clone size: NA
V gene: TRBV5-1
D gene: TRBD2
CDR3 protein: CASSLQREGRGDEQYF
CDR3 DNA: TGCGCCAGCAGCTTGCAGCGGGAGGGCCGAGGGGACGAGCAGTACTTC

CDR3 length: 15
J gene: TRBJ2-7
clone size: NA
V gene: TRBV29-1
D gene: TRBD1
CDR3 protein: CSVEDRDREYYEQYF
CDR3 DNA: TGCAGCGTTGAAGATCGCGACAGGGAGTACTACGAGCAGTACTTC

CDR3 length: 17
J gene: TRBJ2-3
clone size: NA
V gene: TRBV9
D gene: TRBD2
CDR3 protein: CASSGLAGGYSTDTQYF
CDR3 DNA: TGTGCCAGCAGCGGACTAGCGGGAGGCTATAGCACAGATACGCAGTATTTT

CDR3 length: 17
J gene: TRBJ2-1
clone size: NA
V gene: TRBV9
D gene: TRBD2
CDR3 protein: CASSVFGAGGPEDEQFF
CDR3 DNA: TGTGCCAGCAGCGTATTCGGAGCGGGAGGGCCCGAGGATGAGCAGTTCTTC

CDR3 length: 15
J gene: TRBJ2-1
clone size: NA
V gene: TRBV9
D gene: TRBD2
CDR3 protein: CASSVETSGYNEQFF
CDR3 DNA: TGTGCCAGCAGCGTAGAGACTAGCGGGTACAATGAGCAGTTCTTC

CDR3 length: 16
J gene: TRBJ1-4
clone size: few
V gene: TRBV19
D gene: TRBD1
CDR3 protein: CASSPIRDREEEKLFF
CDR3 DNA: TGTGCCAGTAGTCCAATCCGGGACAGGGAAGAGGAAAAACTGTTTTTT

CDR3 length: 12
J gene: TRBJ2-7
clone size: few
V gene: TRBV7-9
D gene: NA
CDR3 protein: CSSSWDFYEQYF
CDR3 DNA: TGTTCCAGCAGTTGGGACTTCTACGAGCAGTACTTC

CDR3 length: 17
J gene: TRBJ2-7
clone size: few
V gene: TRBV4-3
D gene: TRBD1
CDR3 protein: CASSQDEGTGISYEQYF
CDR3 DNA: TGCGCCAGCAGCCAAGATGAGGGGACAGGGATTTCCTACGAGCAGTACTTC

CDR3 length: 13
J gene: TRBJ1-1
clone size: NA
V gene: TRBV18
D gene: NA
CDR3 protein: CASSLNRDTEAFF
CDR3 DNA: TGTGCCAGCTCACTGAACCGGGACACTGAAGCTTTCTTT

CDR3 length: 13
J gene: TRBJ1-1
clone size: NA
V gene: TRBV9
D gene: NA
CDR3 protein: CASSVAGQPEAFF
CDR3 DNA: TGTGCCAGCAGCGTAGCTGGACAGCCTGAAGCTTTCTTT

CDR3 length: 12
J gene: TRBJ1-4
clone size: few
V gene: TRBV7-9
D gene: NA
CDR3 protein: CASSPGVEKLFF
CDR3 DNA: TGTGCCAGCTCCCCCGGTGTTGAAAAACTGTTTTTT

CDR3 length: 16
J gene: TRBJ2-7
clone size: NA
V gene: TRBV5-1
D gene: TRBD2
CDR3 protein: CASSLAALAASYEQYF
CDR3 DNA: TGCGCCAGCAGCTTGGCCGCACTAGCGGCCTCCTACGAGCAGTACTTC

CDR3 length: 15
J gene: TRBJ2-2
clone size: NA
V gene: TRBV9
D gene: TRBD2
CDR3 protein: CASSALAGATGELFF
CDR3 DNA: TGTGCCAGCAGCGCCCTAGCGGGCGCTACCGGGGAGCTGTTTTTT

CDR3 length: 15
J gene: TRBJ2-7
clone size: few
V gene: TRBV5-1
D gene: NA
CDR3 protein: CASSLEGALASEQYF
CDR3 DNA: TGCGCCAGCAGCTTGGAAGGGGCGCTAGCGTCCGAGCAGTACTTC

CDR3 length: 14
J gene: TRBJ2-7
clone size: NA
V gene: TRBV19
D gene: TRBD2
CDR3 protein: CASSTRSGSYEQYF
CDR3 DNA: TGTGCCAGTAGTACCAGGAGCGGGAGCTACGAGCAGTACTTC

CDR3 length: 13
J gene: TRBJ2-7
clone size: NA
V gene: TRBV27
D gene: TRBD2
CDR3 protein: CATKREGRREQYF
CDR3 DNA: TGTGCCACCAAGCGGGAGGGCCGGAGAGAGCAGTACTTC

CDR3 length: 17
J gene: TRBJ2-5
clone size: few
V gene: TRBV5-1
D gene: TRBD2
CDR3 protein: CASSTGLAGGIQETQYF
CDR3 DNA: TGCGCCAGCAGCACGGGACTAGCGGGAGGAATCCAAGAGACCCAGTACTTC

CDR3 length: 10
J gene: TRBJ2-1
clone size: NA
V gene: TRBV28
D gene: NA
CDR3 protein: CASKSGEQFF
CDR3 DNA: TGTGCCAGCAAAAGCGGTGAGCAGTTCTTC

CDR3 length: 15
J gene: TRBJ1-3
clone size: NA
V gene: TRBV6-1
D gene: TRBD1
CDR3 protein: CASSEIGTAGNTIYF
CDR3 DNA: TGTGCCAGCAGTGAAATCGGGACAGCGGGAAACACCATATATTTT

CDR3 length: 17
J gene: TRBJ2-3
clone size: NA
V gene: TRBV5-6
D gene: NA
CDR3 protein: CASSTDQSWSSTDTQYF
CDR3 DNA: TGTGCCAGCAGCACCGATCAGTCCTGGTCAAGCACAGATACGCAGTATTTT

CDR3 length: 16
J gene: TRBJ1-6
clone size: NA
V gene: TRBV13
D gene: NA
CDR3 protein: CASSLGQRFYNSPLHF
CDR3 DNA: TGTGCCAGCAGCTTAGGGCAGAGGTTTTATAATTCACCCCTCCACTTT

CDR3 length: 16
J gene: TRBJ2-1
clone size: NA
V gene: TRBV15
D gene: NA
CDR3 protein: CATSRGAASGYNEQFF
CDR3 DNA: TGTGCCACCAGCAGGGGGGCGGCTAGCGGATACAATGAGCAGTTCTTC

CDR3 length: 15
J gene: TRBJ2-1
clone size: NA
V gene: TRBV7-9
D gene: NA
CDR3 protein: CSSSLVPSSSNEQFF
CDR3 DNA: TGTTCCAGCAGCTTAGTCCCTAGCAGTTCAAATGAGCAGTTCTTC

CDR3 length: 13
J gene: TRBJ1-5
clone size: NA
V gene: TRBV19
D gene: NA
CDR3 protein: CASSTGNNQPQHF
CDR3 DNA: TGTGCCAGTAGTACAGGGAACAATCAGCCCCAGCATTTT

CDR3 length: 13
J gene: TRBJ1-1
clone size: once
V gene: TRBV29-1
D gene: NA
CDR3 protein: CSTDQGGNTEAFF
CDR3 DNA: TGCAGTACCGATCAGGGCGGGAACACTGAAGCTTTCTTT

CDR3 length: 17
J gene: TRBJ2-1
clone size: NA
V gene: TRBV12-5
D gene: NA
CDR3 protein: CASGLFISGSLTNEQFF
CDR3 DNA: TGTGCTAGTGGTTTGTTTATATCGGGGTCCCTCACCAATGAGCAGTTCTTC

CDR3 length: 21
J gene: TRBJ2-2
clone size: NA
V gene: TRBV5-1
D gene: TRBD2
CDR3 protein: CASSLRGGAPGTSGYTGELFF
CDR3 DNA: TGCGCCAGCAGCTTGCGGGGTGGAGCGCCCGGGACTAGCGGATACACCGGGGAGCTGTTTTTT

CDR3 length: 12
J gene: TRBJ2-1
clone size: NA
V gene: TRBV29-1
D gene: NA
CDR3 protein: CSVRRGDNEQFF
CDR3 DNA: TGCAGCGTTCGACGCGGCGACAATGAGCAGTTCTTC

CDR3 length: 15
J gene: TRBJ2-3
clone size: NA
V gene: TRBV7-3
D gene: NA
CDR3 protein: CASSLEGTYTDTQYF
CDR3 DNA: TGTGCCAGCAGCTTAGAGGGGACTTACACAGATACGCAGTATTTT